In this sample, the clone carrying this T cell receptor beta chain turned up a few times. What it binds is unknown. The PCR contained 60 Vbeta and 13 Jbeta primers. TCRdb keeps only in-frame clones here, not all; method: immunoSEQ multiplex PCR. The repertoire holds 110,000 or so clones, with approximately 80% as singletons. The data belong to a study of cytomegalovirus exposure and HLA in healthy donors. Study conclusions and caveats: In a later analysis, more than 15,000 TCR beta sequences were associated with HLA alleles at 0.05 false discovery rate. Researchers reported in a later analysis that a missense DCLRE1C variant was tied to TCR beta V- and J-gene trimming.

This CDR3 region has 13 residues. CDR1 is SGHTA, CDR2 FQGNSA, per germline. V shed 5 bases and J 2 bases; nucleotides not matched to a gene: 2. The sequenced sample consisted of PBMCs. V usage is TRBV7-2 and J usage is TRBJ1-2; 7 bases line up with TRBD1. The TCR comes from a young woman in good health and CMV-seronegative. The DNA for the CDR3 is TGTGCCAGCAGCCAGGACAGGAACTATGGCTACACCTTC. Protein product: CASSQDRNYGYTF.